The source of this T cell receptor beta chain is a study of OX40 agonist ivuxolimab in advanced cancers. Points on this clone: Its specificity is unknown.

Repertoires were generated with immunoSEQ multiplex PCR, while TCRdb's copy carries only in-frame clones and drops some. The repertoire holds tens of thousands of clones, with approximately 81% as singletons. Overall study findings and caveats: In general, CD8+ T cells held more expanded clones than CD4+ did, on average.

CDR3 length: 12 residues. V dropped 5 bases and J dropped 7 bases, with 11 bases sitting between them. From germline, CDR1 is KGHSY and CDR2 FQNENV. The gene calls are TRBV16 and TRBJ1-1; possibly TRBD1 for D (5 bases). The source material was CD4+ or CD8+ T cells sorted from blood, sampled in a trial of the OX40 agonist ivuxolimab. The sequence derives from an adult with an advanced solid tumor such as melanoma, head and neck, liver or kidney cancer. The CDR3 region has the DNA TGTGCCAGCAGCTACACCCAGGGTGAAGCTTTCTTT. This gives the protein CASSYTQGEAFF. Full variable domain (missing parts from reference TRBV16 and TRBJ1-1): GEEVAQTPKHLVRGEGQKAKLYCAPIKGHSYVFWYQQVLKNEFKFLISFQNENVFDETGMPKERFSAKCLPNSPCSLEIQATKLEDSAVYFCASSYTQGEAFFGQGTRLTVV.